The entry below describes one T cell receptor beta chain. In the same sample, other DNA sequences code for this CDR3. The CDR3 covers 13 residues. Trimming took off 4 bases at V and 3 bases at J, with 11 bases between the two ends. The germline gives CDR1 SGHRS, CDR2 YFSETQ. This sample stems from a study of T cell changes during pregnancy in multiple sclerosis. Sequenced by immunoSEQ multiplex PCR; TCRdb stores in-frame clones only, minus some. Among around 30,000 clones listed, approximately 88% were seen once. The receptor's source is a female donor with multiple sclerosis, enrolled in a pregnancy study. The chain is built from TRBV5-1 and TRBJ2-7; possibly TRBD1 for D (5 bases). The sample here was CD8+ T cells from peripheral blood mononuclear cells, taken in the first trimester of pregnancy. DNA for the CDR3: TGCGCCAGCAGCCCGACAGAGAGCTACGAGCAGTACTTC. It specifies CASSPTESYEQYF.